This TCR beta chain was recovered during a study of shared clonotypes between healthy human individuals. Study-wide background: Donors consisted of a couple of women and three men between 18 and 49.

Losses at the gene ends were 5 bases for V and 2 bases for J; bases not matched to a gene: 8. The CDR3 is 15 residues long. Germline CDR1 is PRHDT and CDR2 is FYEKMQ (reference sequence). The naive CD8 fraction comprised CD45RO-negative cells positively selected for CCR7 and excluded terminally differentiated effector memory CD45RA+ cells. This table comes from immunoSEQ multiplex PCR, and its TCRdb copy is limited to in-frame clones, with some not included. Of over 2 million clones in the sample, about 95% were seen once. The chain uses TRBV13 and TRBJ2-5, with 7 bases that match TRBD1. The material sequenced was naive CD8+ T cells sorted from blood. This TCR came from a man between 18 and 35 years old in good health. CDR3 in amino acids: CASSPGTVFQETQYF. CDR3 DNA sequence: TGTGCCAGCAGCCCTGGGACAGTTTTTCAAGAGACCCAGTACTTC.